The sequence of this TCR beta chain was determined in a study of blood T cell repertoires in COVID-19 (dated by TCRdb to 2018 to 2021). Context from the whole study: Collaborator samples came from the United States, Italy and Spain and covered acute and convalescent phases of COVID-19. The prospective study material was composed of cDNA or gDNA derived from T cells, B-cell-depleted T cells, or PBMCs. Deeply sampled blood TCRbeta repertoires from subjects exposed to, actively infected with, or recovered from COVID-19 were included in the dataset. A freely available public database, intended as a resource for researchers studying the immune response to SARS-CoV-2, is where the repertoires were released. Samples were obtained from the ongoing ImmuneRACE study (first 160 participants) and from 1,254 subjects provided by 6 global collaborators. A de-identified subject ID, COVID-19 status, age in years and sex were almost always included in the sample metadata. Where HLA class I and class II types were available, the types were taken from metadata supplied by the sample provider, not from assay-based typing.

As for this clone: Its recognized antigen is unknown. Base qualities are not provided; no much larger clone lies one nucleotide away.

TCRbeta CDR3 regions were amplified from genomic DNA by means of the immunoSEQ Assay, a bias-controlled multiplex PCR. In the authors' own workflow: The number of nucleated cells in each sample was estimated from the amplification of reference gene primers within the assay. Sequence reads were collapsed and filtered to measure the absolute abundance of every unique TCRbeta CDR3 rearrangement. Productive Simpson clonality was computed per sample as the square root of Simpson's diversity index over productive rearrangements. TCRdb obtained this table from immuneACCESS and retained in-frame rearrangements with V and J assigned. These tables miss some clones; where compared with another copy, unresolved V genes account for less than half of the shortfall, and the remainder is unexplained. V and J calls and clone size come straight from that table; D and trimming were deduced from the DNA. Counted in this sample were about 180,000 clones; more than 75% of them appeared once. The top ten clonotypes cover roughly 18% of the sample.

Points the paper makes about the study in general: The amount of clinical and demographic metadata varied by source and participant and was provided uncurated.

One collaborating source in Seattle enrolled patients while the patients were actively infected and followed the patients over time throughout the course of disease. The collaborating institutions used their own protocols to collect whole blood in K2EDTA tubes. For TCRbeta analysis, collaborators shipped samples in one of three forms: frozen whole blood, isolated PBMCs, or DNA extracted from either of those sample types. Trimming accounts for 1 base at V and 3 bases at J, while the number of junction bases matched to no gene is 5. Including cysteine and phenylalanine, the CDR3 has 15 amino acids. The only DNA kept is the CDR3, 45 bases in frame from the first base. The germline V gene (reference sequence) specifies PRHDT as CDR1 and FYEKMQ as CDR2.

This clonotype originated in a person aged 65 to 85 with COVID-19, enrolled during active disease. The chain is made from TRBV13 and TRBJ2-7, with 8 central nucleotides matching TRBD1. Sequenced sample: peripheral blood. The DNA reads TGTGCCAGCAGCTTAGTACAGGGGGATTACTACGAGCAGTACTTC. This sequence encodes CASSLVQGDYYEQYF.